This is a list of T cell receptor beta chains from one sample in a study of cytomegalovirus exposure and HLA in healthy donors. Sequencing was performed with immunoSEQ multiplex PCR; in TCRdb, only in-frame clones are kept and a portion is missing. This sample has roughly 100,000 clones, with 9.5% to 15% found just once. The sequenced sample consisted of PBMCs. Receptors were obtained from a man between 40 and 49 years old in good health and CMV-seropositive. Each CDR3 is given with its conserved first and last residue. The D gene is left open where the match is weak. Expanded clones get a size class; other rows say once, few or many, or leave the size out.

.	TRBV18	TRBJ1-1	.	TGTGCCAGCTCGAGGATGGCGATGAACACTGAAGCTTTCTTT	CASSRMAMNTEAFF
.	TRBV5-1	TRBJ2-2	.	TGCGCCAGCAGCCCGGACATGGGGTCGTACACCGGGGAGCTGTTTTTT	CASSPDMGSYTGELFF
.	TRBV28	TRBJ2-7	.	TGTGCCAGCAGTCAGTTGTTATCCTACGAGCAGTACTTC	CASSQLLSYEQYF
TRBD1	TRBV28	TRBJ2-3	few	TGTGCCAGCAGCCAAGACAGGGTAACAGATACGCAGTATTTT	CASSQDRVTDTQYF
.	TRBV5-6	TRBJ1-2	.	TGTGCCAGCAGCTTGTCTGGGGCAGACATGAGGGGCTACACCTTC	CASSLSGADMRGYTF
TRBD2	TRBV27	TRBJ2-3	.	TGTGCCAGCAGTTTATTCCTAGCGGGTACTAGCACAGATACGCAGTATTTT	CASSLFLAGTSTDTQYF
.	TRBV11-3	TRBJ2-7	.	TGTGCCAGCAGCTTAGGTCCAGGATCGGACGAGCAGTACTTC	CASSLGPGSDEQYF
.	TRBV6-1	TRBJ1-5	.	TGTGCCAGCAGTGAAACGAGAGGGAATGGCAATCAGCCCCAGCATTTT	CASSETRGNGNQPQHF
.	TRBV7-9	TRBJ1-2	few	TGTGCCAGCAGCTTAGACAGGGCAGGCTATGGCTACACCTTC	CASSLDRAGYGYTF
.	TRBV12-5	TRBJ2-7	few	TGTGCTAGTGGTTTGGTACTTAATACAGACTCCTACGAGCAGTACTTC	CASGLVLNTDSYEQYF
.	TRBV21-1	TRBJ1-5	.	TGTGCCAGCAGCAACCCGCGACAGGGGAGTCAGCCCCAGCATTTT	CASSNPRQGSQPQHF
.	TRBV10-2	TRBJ1-1	few	TGCGCCAGCAGCTTCGGTGGAGACACTGAAGCTTTCTTT	CASSFGGDTEAFF
.	TRBV7-9	TRBJ2-1	.	TGTGCCAGCAGGGGAGACTCTTACAATGAGCAGTTCTTC	CASRGDSYNEQFF
TRBD1	TRBV6-6	TRBJ2-3	few	TGTGCCAGCAGACGCGGACAGGGGGCGCTAGCAGATACGCAGTATTTT	CASRRGQGALADTQYF
TRBD1	TRBV28	TRBJ1-2	.	TGTGCCAGCAGTTTTTATCTCCGGGACAGGGTTTATGGCTACACCTTC	CASSFYLRDRVYGYTF
TRBD1	TRBV18	TRBJ2-7	.	TGTGCCAGCTCAGGGACAGGGGGCTACGAGCAGTACTTC	CASSGTGGYEQYF
.	TRBV28	TRBJ1-5	.	TGTGCCAGCAGCAACCGGGCCTCCTGGAGGCAGCCCCAGCATTTT	CASSNRASWRQPQHF
.	TRBV5-4	TRBJ1-2	few	TGTGCCAGCAGCTTGGCCACAGGGATTCGGTATGGCTACACCTTC	CASSLATGIRYGYTF
.	TRBV6-5	TRBJ1-2	.	TGTGCCAGCAGTTACTCAGGAGGGAACTATGGCTACACCTTC	CASSYSGGNYGYTF
.	TRBV7-9	TRBJ2-1	few	TGTGCCAGCAGCCTCACAAGCTCCTACAATGAGCAGTTCTTC	CASSLTSSYNEQFF
.	TRBV5-1	TRBJ2-7	few	TGCGCCAGCAGCTTGATGGGCGTCGCCTACGAGCAGTACTTC	CASSLMGVAYEQYF
TRBD1	TRBV19	TRBJ1-5	few	TGTGCCAGTAGTGACCGGGACAGCGACAATCAGCCCCAGCATTTT	CASSDRDSDNQPQHF
.	TRBV25-1	TRBJ1-5	.	TGTGCCAGCAGTGACCGCCGGGACAAAAATCAGCCCCAGCATTTT	CASSDRRDKNQPQHF
TRBD1	TRBV6-1	TRBJ2-2	.	TGTGCCAGCAGTGAAGAGCCGACAGGGGGTGCCGGGGAGCTGTTTTTT	CASSEEPTGGAGELFF
.	TRBV7-7	TRBJ2-7	few	TGTGCTAGCAGCCCGACTAGATCCCACGAGCAGTACTTC	CASSPTRSHEQYF
TRBD2	TRBV11-2	TRBJ2-5	few	TGTGCCAGCACCCAAGGGCTAGCGGGAGTAGAGACCCAGTACTTC	CASTQGLAGVETQYF
.	TRBV28	TRBJ1-3	few	TGTGCCACCCTTTTAGGGGAGGCCGGAAACACCATATATTTT	CATLLGEAGNTIYF
TRBD1	TRBV5-1	TRBJ2-2	.	TGCGCCAGCAGCCTGAGGACAGGGATAAGAACCGGGGAGCTGTTTTTT	CASSLRTGIRTGELFF
TRBD2	TRBV6-5	TRBJ2-7	.	TGTGCCAGCAGTTACTCTGCGGGAGGACCCTACGAGCAGTACTTC	CASSYSAGGPYEQYF
.	TRBV2	TRBJ2-7	.	TGTGCCAGCAGTTATCCAGCAGGGCTCTCCTACGAGCAGTACTTC	CASSYPAGLSYEQYF
.	TRBV5-6	TRBJ2-5	few	TGTGCCAGCAGCCCCCTCAGCAGGGAAGAGACCCAGTACTTC	CASSPLSREETQYF
.	TRBV6-5	TRBJ2-7	.	TGTGCCAGCAGTTTACTCCGGCAGGGAAACTCCTACGAGCAGTACTTC	CASSLLRQGNSYEQYF
TRBD2	TRBV19	TRBJ2-7	.	TGTGCCAGTAGTTCGGGACTAGCGGGAGCGTACGAGCAGTACTTC	CASSSGLAGAYEQYF
.	TRBV19	TRBJ1-2	few	TGTGCCAGTTCCCCTGTCGGACAGCATTATGGCTACACCTTC	CASSPVGQHYGYTF
.	TRBV9	TRBJ2-1	few	TGTGCCAGCAGCGTAAGGCCAGGGACAAGCTCCTACAATGAGCAGTTCTTC	CASSVRPGTSSYNEQFF
.	TRBV5-4	TRBJ1-3	.	TGTGCCAGCAGCTTCGGGGGGATCGATCGAAACACCATATATTTT	CASSFGGIDRNTIYF
TRBD1	TRBV6-4	TRBJ2-7	.	TGTGCCAGCAGTGACTCGAGGACAGGGGGTTTCGAGCAGTACTTC	CASSDSRTGGFEQYF
TRBD2	TRBV28	TRBJ2-3	.	TGTGCCAGCAATATCCTAGCGGGTGCATGGACAGATACGCAGTATTTT	CASNILAGAWTDTQYF
TRBD2	TRBV28	TRBJ2-6	.	TGTGCCAGCAGTTTTAGCGGGAGGGCGTTTCTAGCTGGGGCCAACGTCCTGACTTTC	CASSFSGRAFLAGANVLTF
TRBD1	TRBV28	TRBJ1-2	few	TGTGCCAGCAGTTTGAGGGGGCTCCTTGGCTACACCTTC	CASSLRGLLGYTF
TRBD2	TRBV7-9	TRBJ2-7	.	TGTGCCAGCAGCTTAGTCCTAGCGGGAGGTTCCTACGAGCAGTACTTC	CASSLVLAGGSYEQYF
.	TRBV9	TRBJ2-5	few	TGTGCCAGCAGCGTAGAACCAGGGGTGAAGACCCAGTACTTC	CASSVEPGVKTQYF
.	TRBV28	TRBJ2-7	few	TGTGCCAGCGGCTGGGTGGCGGGGGAGCAGTACTTC	CASGWVAGEQYF
TRBD1	TRBV5-6	TRBJ1-2	few	TGTGCCAGCAGCTTACAGGGGGCGGGAAATGGCTACACCTTC	CASSLQGAGNGYTF
.	TRBV7-6	TRBJ2-1	few	TGTGCCAGCAGCTTAGGGATACGGGGAACAGGGTCTTCGCTCAATGAGCAGTTCTTC	CASSLGIRGTGSSLNEQFF
.	TRBV19	TRBJ2-2	.	TGTGCCAGTAGTACGACAGTTAACACCGGGGAGCTGTTTTTT	CASSTTVNTGELFF
.	TRBV6-5	TRBJ2-3	few	TGTGCCAGCAGTTACGCAAGGGAGAGGACAGATACGCAGTATTTT	CASSYARERTDTQYF
TRBD2	TRBV7-6	TRBJ2-1	.	TGTGCCAGCAGCTTAGGGGGGACTAGTCGCGATGAGCAGTTCTTC	CASSLGGTSRDEQFF
.	TRBV6-5	TRBJ1-1	few	TGTGCCAGCAGTCTTCTAGGGAACACTGAAGCTTTCTTT	CASSLLGNTEAFF
TRBD2	TRBV4-1	TRBJ2-1	few	TGCGCCAGCAACAGAATAGCGGGAAACAATGAGCAGTTCTTC	CASNRIAGNNEQFF
.	TRBV6-5	TRBJ2-7	few	TGTGCCAGCAGTTATCCGGGGACTGGGGAGCAGTACTTC	CASSYPGTGEQYF
.	TRBV29-1	TRBJ2-5	.	TGCAGCGTCCAGATCGGGGTTCGAGAGACCCAGTACTTC	CSVQIGVRETQYF
.	TRBV25-1	TRBJ2-2	few	TGTGCCAGCAGCCCGACAGGAGATTCGAACACCGGGGAGCTGTTTTTT	CASSPTGDSNTGELFF